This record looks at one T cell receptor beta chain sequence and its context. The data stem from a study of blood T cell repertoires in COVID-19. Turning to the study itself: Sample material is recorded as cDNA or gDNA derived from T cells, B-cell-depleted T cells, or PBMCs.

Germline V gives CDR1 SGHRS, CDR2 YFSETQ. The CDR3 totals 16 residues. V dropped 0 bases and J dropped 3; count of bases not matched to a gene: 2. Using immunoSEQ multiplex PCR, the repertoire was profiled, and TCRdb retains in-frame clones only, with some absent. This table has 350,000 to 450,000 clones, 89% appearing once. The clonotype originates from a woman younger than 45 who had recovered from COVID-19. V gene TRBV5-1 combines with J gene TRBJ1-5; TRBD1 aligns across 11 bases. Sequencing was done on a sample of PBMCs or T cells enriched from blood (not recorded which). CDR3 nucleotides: TGCGCCAGCAGCTTGGAGGGACAGGGGGACAATCAGCCCCAGCATTTT. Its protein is CASSLEGQGDNQPQHF.